These 29 T cell receptor beta chains share one sample of origin, sequenced in a study of response to subunit inactivated influenza vaccine. Each CDR3 protein is one row after TCRdb ran MiXCR on the RT-PCR reads. The sample records roughly 760,000 distinct CDR3 sequences, 21% being singletons. The sequences come from PBMCs from blood, collected roughly 5 days after vaccination. The receptors come from a man aged 45-65 years who received an inactivated influenza vaccine.

The chain is built from TRBV30 and TRBJ1-3; D is unclear. The CDR3 has 13 residues. V was clipped by 4 bases and J by 3 bases, with 10 bases between them. Germline V gene sequence: CDR1 GTSNPN, CDR2 SVGIG (reference sequence). In nucleotides, the CDR3 is TGTGCCTGGACCGTGGACCTTGGAAACACCATATATTTT. Its protein is CAWTVDLGNTIYF.

This clonotype has just a few counts. The V gene is TRBV6-1, the J gene TRBJ2-7, with TRBD2 identical over 9 bases. Trimming at V came to 7 bases and at J to 5 bases, leaving 6 bases not matched to a gene. Germline V gives CDR1 MNHNS, CDR2 SASEGT. The CDR3 extends over 13 amino acids. In nucleotides, the CDR3 is TGTGCCAGCAAGGCGGGAGGGCCGCACGAGCAGTACTTC. Its translation is CASKAGGPHEQYF.

The rearrangement links TRBV25-1 to TRBJ2-1; the D gene is possibly TRBD1 (6 bases). Deletions cut 7 bases from V and 2 bases from J, with 18 bases between. CDR1 and CDR2 (germline): MGHDK, SYGVNS. The CDR3 is 16 amino acids. CDR3 sequence reads: CASTSSGAGAYNEQFF. CDR3 bases: TGTGCCAGCACATCTTCCGGGGCAGGGGCCTACAATGAGCAGTTCTTC.

In the case of this clonotype: The final CDR3 position lacks the conserved phenylalanine or tryptophan, pointing to a likely read error. The rearrangement uses TRBV18 and TRBJ2-5; D call uncertain. With 3 bases removed from V and 5 bases from J, the gap between germline ends came to 7 bases. The CDR3 has 12 amino acids. Germline CDR1 reads KGHSH; CDR2 reads LQKENI. The CDR3 DNA sequence: TGTGCCAGCTCACCCTCGGCGGAGACCCAGTACATC. Its protein is CASSPSAETQYI.

This chain joins TRBV7-2 and TRBJ2-1; the D gene is possibly TRBD2 (6 bases). V was pared by 5 bases and J by 8 bases, with 16 bases between. Germline CDR1 reads SGHTA; CDR2 reads FQGNSA. This CDR3 comprises 14 residues. CDR3 amino acids: CASSTGSSAHEQFF. The CDR3, as DNA: TGTGCCAGCAGCACGGGATCTAGCGCCCATGAGCAGTTCTTC. Supplemented by reference TRBV7-2 and TRBJ2-1, the full variable domain reads GAGVSQSPSNKVTEKGKDVELRCDPISGHTALYWYRQSLGQGLEFLIYFQGNSAPDKSGLPSDRFSAERTGGSVSTLTIQRTQQEDSAVYLCASSTGSSAHEQFFGPGTRLTVL.

This rearrangement joins TRBV3-1 to TRBJ1-1; D not certain. The CDR3 extends over 11 amino acids. Germline CDR1 reads LGHDT; CDR2 reads YNNKEL (reference sequence). Trimming cost V 1 base and J 8 bases, with 5 bases left between them. This CDR3 reads CASSQGGEAFF. The CDR3 nucleotides read TGTGCCAGCAGCCAAGGAGGGGAAGCTTTCTTT.

The chain couples TRBV4-2 to TRBJ2-7, with D perhaps matching TRBD2 (5 bases). Looked up from germline, CDR1 is LGHNA and CDR2 is YNFKEQ. V lost 2 bases and J 0 bases, leaving 17 bases between the germline ends. This CDR3 is 17 amino acids long. DNA of the CDR3: TGTGCCAGCAGCCAATTGAGGATAGAGGGAGACTCCTACGAGCAGTACTTC. Amino acids: CASSQLRIEGDSYEQYF.

The V gene is TRBV25-1, the J gene TRBJ1-4, with a weak D call TRBD1 (5 bases). This CDR3 comprises 13 residues. Trimming removed 5 bases at V and 7 bases at J, with 11 bases between. The germline V gene has CDR1 MGHDK and CDR2 SYGVNS. The CDR3: CASSPLGPEKLFF. In DNA, the CDR3 is TGTGCCAGCAGTCCCTTGGGGCCTGAAAAACTGTTTTTT.

V and J are TRBV5-6 and TRBJ2-7; D is unclear. Trimming took off 5 bases at V and 5 bases at J, with 11 bases between the two ends. From germline, CDR1 is SGHDT and CDR2 YYEEEE. This CDR3 has 12 amino acids. CDR3 bases: TGTGCCAGCAGTCGACGACCGGACGAGCAGTACTTC. This codes for CASSRRPDEQYF.

CDR3 residues: CASSLLAGPGTDTQYF. The CDR3 coding sequence is TGTGCCAGCAGCTTACTAGCGGGGCCGGGCACAGATACGCAGTATTTT. This chain uses TRBV5-6 with TRBJ2-3; TRBD2 matches 10 bases. V gave up 2 bases and J gave up 1 base; unmatched junction bases: 4. CDR1 SGHDT and CDR2 YYEEEE come from the germline V gene. The CDR3 has 16 amino acids.

The V gene is TRBV9, the J gene TRBJ2-3; TRBD1 agrees at 7 bases. The V and J ends lost 4 bases and 4 bases, in that order; junction bases with no gene match: 6. Looked up from germline, CDR1 is SGDLS and CDR2 is YYNGEE. The CDR3 contains 14 residues. CDR3 nucleotides: TGTGCCAGCAGCCCGACAGGGACATCAGATACGCAGTATTTT. The encoded protein is CASSPTGTSDTQYF.

This clonotype appeared many times. This chain uses TRBV29-1 with TRBJ2-1; D perhaps matches TRBD2 (6 bases). The CDR3 spans 15 residues. Germline values: CDR1 SQVTM, CDR2 ANQGSEA. Trimming took 2 bases from V and 0 from J, leaving 11 bases between them. The CDR3 sequence: CSVEFAGRSYNEQFF. CDR3 coding DNA: TGCAGCGTTGAATTTGCGGGACGCTCCTACAATGAGCAGTTCTTC.

This clonotype showed up just a few times. The chain employs TRBV20-1 and TRBJ2-7; D is undetermined. Germline CDR1 is DFQATT and CDR2 is SNEGSKA (reference sequence). Deletions cut 4 bases from V and 7 bases from J, with 11 bases between. This CDR3 is built from 11 residues. The CDR3 is CSATTMGEQYF. For the CDR3, the DNA is TGCAGTGCTACAACTATGGGGGAGCAGTACTTC.

This clonotype was observed a few times. This sequence joins TRBV24-1 and TRBJ2-3, with TRBD2 matching 9 bases. The CDR3 is 16 residues long. Germline V gene lookup returns CDR1 KGHDR and CDR2 SFDVKD. Trimming cost V 3 bases and J 3 bases; bases outside gene matches: 6. The CDR3 DNA reads as TGTGCCACCAGTGATCGGCTTAGCGGGAGAACAGATACGCAGTATTTT. Protein: CATSDRLSGRTDTQYF.

The table lists this clonotype with a few counts. The genes are TRBV4-2 and TRBJ1-2, with TRBD1 as a possible D gene (5 bases). V lost 4 bases and J 3 bases, leaving 12 bases between the germline ends. The CDR3 spans 14 residues. Per germline, CDR1 LGHNA and CDR2 YNFKEQ. The DNA for the CDR3 is TGTGCCAGCAGCCTAAACCCGACAGACTATGGCTACACCTTC. Translated, it gives CASSLNPTDYGYTF.

This clonotype showed up many times. The gene calls are TRBV5-1 and TRBJ2-3; TRBD2 is a possible D gene (5 bases). The V gene lost 3 bases and the J gene lost 0 bases, with 8 bases spanning the gap. Looked up from germline, CDR1 is SGHRS and CDR2 is YFSETQ. The CDR3 runs 14 residues. CDR3 sequence (DNA): TGCGCCAGCAGCTCGGGAACTAGCACAGATACGCAGTATTTT. It translates to CASSSGTSTDTQYF. The complete variable domain, with remaining parts taken from reference TRBV5-1 and TRBJ2-3, reads KAGVTQTPRYLIKTRGQQVTLSCSPISGHRSVSWYQQTPGQGLQFLFEYFSETQRNKGNFPGRFSGRQFSNSRSEMNVSTLELGDSALYLCASSSGTSTDTQYFGPGTRLTVL.

The chain employs TRBV20-1 and TRBJ1-2; no clear D gene. V lost 0 bases and J lost 4, with 6 bases in between. CDR1 and CDR2 (germline): DFQATT, SNEGSKA (reference sequence). The CDR3 is made up of 12 amino acids. In DNA form, the CDR3 reads TGCAGTGCTAGAGAAGGCTTCTATGGCTACACCTTC. Amino acids: CSAREGFYGYTF.

This clonotype was seen a handful of times. The genes are TRBV25-1 and TRBJ2-1; 11 bases are shared with TRBD2. V shed 8 bases and J 8 bases; nucleotides not matched to a gene: 14. The CDR3 runs 16 residues. Germline-derived CDR1 and CDR2 are MGHDK and SYGVNS. CDR3 sequence: CASDRGALAGVDEQFF. The CDR3 DNA follows: TGTGCCAGCGACCGGGGCGCACTAGCGGGAGTGGATGAGCAGTTCTTC. Full variable domain (rest looked up from reference TRBV25-1 and TRBJ2-1): EADIYQTPRYLVIGTGKKITLECSQTMGHDKMYWYQQDPGMELHLIHYSYGVNSTEKGDLSSESTVSRIRTEHFPLTLESARPSHTSQYLCASDRGALAGVDEQFFGPGTRLTVL.

The rearrangement uses TRBV12-3 or TRBV12-4 and TRBJ2-3; 9 positions match TRBD2. Germline trimming cut 6 bases from V and 5 bases from J; bases unmatched to any gene: 9. The CDR3 spans 15 residues. DNA of the CDR3: TGTGCCAGCAGGTCCGGGGTAGCGGGAGTAGATACGCAGTATTTT. It translates to CASRSGVAGVDTQYF.

The chain employs TRBV20-1 and TRBJ2-1; TRBD1 might be the D (5 bases). This CDR3 region has 14 residues. Germline V gene data show CDR1 as DFQATT and CDR2 as SNEGSKA (reference sequence). V lost 4 bases to trimming and J lost 6 bases, with 16 bases between them. The CDR3 nucleotides read TGCAGTGCTAAGAACGCAGGGCGCGGCAATGAGCAGTTCTTC. It specifies CSAKNAGRGNEQFF.

This chain links TRBV18 with TRBJ2-4; D uncertain. CDR1 is KGHSH, CDR2 LQKENI, per germline. Trimming removed 0 bases from V and 0 bases from J, with 6 bases in between. The CDR3 spans 15 residues. The chain's CDR3 is CASSPPTLAKNIQYF. In DNA form, the CDR3 reads TGTGCCAGCTCACCACCGACACTAGCCAAAAACATTCAGTACTTC.

This clonotype was detected a few times. J is TRBJ2-4 and V is TRBV3-1; D is uncertain. CDR3 size: 13 residues. The V and J ends lost 4 bases and 4 bases respectively, with 8 bases between them. Germline CDR1 reads LGHDT; CDR2 reads YNNKEL (reference sequence). The CDR3 DNA follows: TGTGCCAGCAGCCTCGGTGGGAAAAACATTCAGTACTTC. This encodes CASSLGGKNIQYF.

The CDR3: CASSQTGPGYRQVSDTQYF. In nucleotides, the CDR3 is TGTGCCAGCAGCCAAACTGGACCGGGATACCGACAGGTGTCAGATACGCAGTATTTT. The chain employs TRBV14 and TRBJ2-3; TRBD1 might be the D (6 bases). V gave up 2 bases and J gave up 4 bases, with 25 bases separating them. This CDR3 has 19 amino acids. The germline CDR1 and CDR2 sequences are SGHDN and FVKESK.

The genes are TRBV6-5 and TRBJ1-2; D is unresolved. Deletions cut 3 bases from V and 4 bases from J, with 18 bases between. CDR1 MNHEY and CDR2 SVGAGI come from the germline V gene. The CDR3 spans 16 residues. CDR3 sequence: CASSYLGHREVYGYTF. The DNA of the CDR3 is TGTGCCAGCAGTTATCTGGGTCATCGAGAGGTCTATGGCTACACCTTC.

V is TRBV4-3 and J is TRBJ2-5, with D possibly being TRBD1 (5 bases). This CDR3 contains 15 residues. Germline CDR1 is LGHNA and CDR2 is YSLEER. V was trimmed by 0 bases and J by 4 bases, leaving 12 bases between them. The CDR3 reads CASSQDPGWGETQYF. The CDR3, as DNA: TGCGCCAGCAGCCAAGATCCAGGGTGGGGAGAGACCCAGTACTTC.

The V gene is TRBV20-1, the J gene TRBJ2-3; 7 nucleotides match TRBD2. The junction had 10 bases not matched to a gene; V was cut back by 1 base and J by 6 bases. The CDR3 runs 15 residues. In germline, CDR1 is DFQATT, CDR2 SNEGSKA (reference sequence). The CDR3 is CSARVASGGMDTQYF. The CDR3 nucleotides are TGCAGTGCTAGAGTGGCTAGCGGAGGCATGGATACGCAGTATTTT.

In this sample, this clonotype turned up many times. This chain connects TRBV9 to TRBJ2-3; TRBD1 agrees at 7 bases. CDR3 length: 17 amino acids. Germline CDR1 is SGDLS and CDR2 is YYNGEE. Germline trimming cut 3 bases from V and 0 bases from J; bases unmatched to any gene: 10. CDR3 residues: CASSAPLDRASTDTQYF. The DNA of the CDR3 is TGTGCCAGCAGCGCACCTCTTGACAGGGCAAGCACAGATACGCAGTATTTT. The entire variable domain, with the rest obtained from reference TRBV9 and TRBJ2-3, is as follows: DSGVTQTPKHLITATGQRVTLRCSPRSGDLSVYWYQQSLDQGLQFLIQYYNGEERAKGNILERFSAQQFPDLHSELNLSSLELGDSALYFCASSAPLDRASTDTQYFGPGTRLTVL.

The rearrangement uses TRBV4-2 and TRBJ2-2; D is uncertain. CDR3 length equals 13 residues. V lost 0 bases, J lost 6 bases, and 5 bases lay in between. Germline lookup yields CDR1 LGHNA and CDR2 YNFKEQ. The CDR3: CASSQELPGELFF. CDR3 DNA: TGTGCCAGCAGCCAAGAACTACCCGGGGAGCTGTTTTTT.

This clonotype showed up just a few times. This rearrangement joins TRBV5-1 to TRBJ2-1, with 9 bases fitting TRBD1. J gave up 4 bases and V 4 bases, and 9 bases lay outside the gene matches. Germline-derived CDR1 and CDR2 are SGHRS and YFSETQ. CDR3 length equals 16 residues. Here the CDR3 reads CASSRGGTGTYNEQFF. DNA of the CDR3: TGCGCCAGCAGCCGGGGCGGGACAGGGACTTACAATGAGCAGTTCTTC.